This entry lists 22 T cell receptor beta chains sequenced from one sample in a study of PD-L1 blockade in urothelial cancer. Method: immunoSEQ multiplex PCR; TCRdb's copy keeps in-frame clones and lacks some. The sample has around 40,000 clones, around 33% seen once. Sequenced material: tumor tissue, taken before atezolizumab (anti-PD-L1) treatment. These receptors came from a man aged 60-69 years with urothelial cancer.

This clone was detected many times. The chain uses TRBV6-8 and TRBJ1-1, with no clear D. Looked up from germline, CDR1 is MNHGY and CDR2 is SAAAGT. CDR3 length: 13 amino acids. V gave up 7 bases and J gave up 4 bases, with 13 bases separating them. CDR3 protein: CASIQLRSTEAFF. The CDR3 coding sequence is TGTGCCAGCATCCAACTCAGGTCCACTGAAGCTTTCTTT.

The CDR3 here is CSVDGGEGGYTF. CDR3 nucleotide sequence: TGCAGCGTTGATGGAGGGGAAGGTGGCTACACCTTC. The chain employs TRBV29-1 and TRBJ1-2, with D perhaps TRBD1 (5 bases). Germline-derived CDR1 and CDR2 are SQVTM and ANQGSEA. CDR3 length: 12 residues. V was cut by 3 bases and J by 7 bases, with 12 bases left in between.

The chain couples TRBV9 to TRBJ1-1; TRBD1 matches at 8 bases. Trimming at V came to 5 bases and at J to 0 bases, leaving 9 bases not matched to a gene. This CDR3 has 16 amino acids. Germline-derived CDR1 and CDR2 are SGDLS and YYNGEE. The CDR3 region has the DNA TGTGCCAGCAGGTTTGGGTGGGACAGGATGAACACTGAAGCTTTCTTT. Translated: CASRFGWDRMNTEAFF.

Ten or more counts support this clone. V is TRBV6-8 and J is TRBJ2-3; TRBD2 agrees at 9 bases. V gave up 6 bases and J gave up 10 bases; unmatched junction bases: 20. Germline CDR1 reads MNHGY; CDR2 reads SAAAGT. The length of the CDR3 is 17 residues. This chain's CDR3 is CASRDTAGTSKDRAQYF. The CDR3 nucleotides are TGTGCCAGCAGAGATACAGCCGGGACTAGCAAGGATCGGGCGCAGTATTTT.

This clone counts as medium-sized (0.01 to 0.1%). The gene calls are TRBV11-3 and TRBJ2-1, with TRBD2 identical over 8 bases. The CDR3 has 15 amino acids. The trim removed 5 bases at V and 8 bases at J, leaving 11 bases unmatched. The germline V gene has CDR1 SGHNT and CDR2 YENEEA. The CDR3 DNA follows: TGTGCCAGCAGCCTTGCCGGGGGGGCTTATCATGAGCAGTTCTTC. Protein: CASSLAGGAYHEQFF.

This clone turned up a few times. The chain links TRBV15 to TRBJ2-1; D possibly corresponds to TRBD2 (6 bases). The germline V gene encodes CDR1 LNHNV and CDR2 YYDKDF (reference sequence). The CDR3 spans 16 residues. V lost 1 base, J lost 5 bases, and 15 bases lay in between. CDR3 sequence: CATSRVQAGLNNEQFF. Written as DNA, the CDR3 is TGTGCCACCAGCAGAGTTCAAGCGGGCTTAAACAATGAGCAGTTCTTC.

V and J are TRBV6-8 and TRBJ2-7; 9 positions match TRBD1. The CDR3 runs to 16 residues. The trim removed 5 bases at V and 0 bases at J, leaving 8 bases unmatched. CDR1 MNHGY and CDR2 SAAAGT come from the germline V gene. CDR3 bases: TGTGCCAGCAGTCCTCAGGACAGGGGCCGCTCCTACGAGCAGTACTTC. Translation gives CASSPQDRGRSYEQYF.

The rearrangement links TRBV5-1 to TRBJ2-7; a weak D match, TRBD2 (6 bases). V shed 0 bases and J shed 2 bases, with 9 bases lying between them. CDR3 length: 14 amino acids. From germline, CDR1 is SGHRS and CDR2 YFSETQ. CDR3 DNA sequence: TGCGCCAGCAGCTTGGCGGGGGAAACCTACGAGCAGTACTTC. This translates into CASSLAGETYEQYF.

This clone was recorded at least ten times. The rearrangement links TRBV6-8 to TRBJ1-5; D unclear. From germline, CDR1 is MNHGY and CDR2 SAAAGT. This CDR3 has 14 amino acids. V shed 1 base and J shed 1 base, with 5 bases lying between them. The CDR3 coding sequence is TGTGCCAGCAGTTACTTGGGAAGCAATCAGCCCCAGCATTTT. Encoded protein: CASSYLGSNQPQHF.

The chain recombines TRBV18 with TRBJ2-7; D gene ambiguous. The germline gives CDR1 KGHSH, CDR2 LQKENI. The CDR3 extends over 14 amino acids. The V and J ends lost 6 bases and 0 bases respectively, with 12 bases between them. CDR3: CASSGTVSSYEQYF. CDR3 sequence (DNA): TGTGCCAGCTCGGGCACGGTTAGCTCCTACGAGCAGTACTTC.

This clone counts as medium-sized (0.01 to 0.1%). The chain has TRBV19 and TRBJ2-6, with D hard to call. CDR3 length: 13 amino acids. Trimming pared 8 bases from V and 2 bases from J, leaving 7 bases between. CDR1 and CDR2 from the germline V gene are LNHDA and SQIVND (reference sequence). CDR3 protein: CASSPTGANVLTF. The CDR3 coding sequence is TGTGCCAGTTCCCCTACTGGGGCCAACGTCCTGACTTTC.

The chain combines TRBV6-8 with TRBJ2-5, with 12 bases fitting TRBD1. Germline V gene data show CDR1 as MNHGY and CDR2 as SAAAGT. There are 18 residues in the CDR3. The trim removed 5 bases at V and 2 bases at J, leaving 12 bases unmatched. Written as DNA, the CDR3 is TGTGCCAGCAGTCCCGGGACAGGGGGCTTGAGACGGCAAGAGACCCAGTACTTC. This encodes CASSPGTGGLRRQETQYF.

This clone was seen at least ten times. The chain links TRBV6-8 to TRBJ2-5; D is perhaps TRBD1 (6 bases). The CDR3 contains 14 residues. CDR1 and CDR2 (germline): MNHGY, SAAAGT. With 7 bases removed from V and 3 bases from J, the gap between germline ends came to 15 bases. CDR3 coding DNA: TGTGCCAGCACCCCTCAGGGGACCAAAGAGACCCAGTACTTC. This sequence encodes CASTPQGTKETQYF.

J is TRBJ2-3 and V is TRBV30; 10 nucleotides align to TRBD2. Germline loops: CDR1 GTSNPN, CDR2 SVGIG (reference sequence). Trimming cost V 1 base and J 5 bases; bases outside gene matches: 6. CDR3 length equals 15 residues. The CDR3 region is CAWSERGGLKDTQYF. DNA of the CDR3: TGTGCCTGGAGTGAGCGGGGGGGTTTGAAAGATACGCAGTATTTT.

This clone was counted a few times. This chain joins TRBV6-8 and TRBJ2-4; D is ambiguous. CDR1 MNHGY and CDR2 SAAAGT come from the germline V gene. Trimming pared 2 bases from V and 0 bases from J, leaving 17 bases between. The CDR3 runs to 18 residues. This CDR3 reads CASSYEETPGLAKNIQYF. CDR3 coding DNA: TGTGCCAGCAGTTACGAGGAGACCCCGGGCCTAGCCAAAAACATTCAGTACTTC.

This clone was seen just once. The genes are TRBV14 and TRBJ2-1, with D perhaps being TRBD1 or TRBD2 (5 bases each). Deletions cut 7 bases from V and 0 bases from J, with 13 bases between. CDR3 length: 15 amino acids. CDR1 is SGHDN, CDR2 FVKESK, per germline. CDR3: CASTRDQSSYNEQFF. The DNA of the CDR3 is TGTGCCAGCACGAGGGACCAGAGCTCCTACAATGAGCAGTTCTTC.

This clone was seen a handful of times. The chain links TRBV2 to TRBJ2-3; D might be TRBD1 (6 bases). The V end was cut by 6 bases, the J end by 0 bases, with 16 bases between. The CDR3 is made up of 16 amino acids. Per germline, CDR1 SNHLY and CDR2 FYNNEI. The DNA for the CDR3 is TGTGCCAGCAGCCTCAATCCGGGACACAGCACAGATACGCAGTATTTT. Translation: CASSLNPGHSTDTQYF.

This clone has at least ten counts. This chain joins TRBV11-3 and TRBJ2-7; 11 nucleotides line up with TRBD2. This CDR3 has 16 residues. The ends lost 5 bases at V and 0 bases at J; junction bases unmatched: 6. Germline assignment: CDR1 SGHNT and CDR2 YENEEA. The CDR3 DNA follows: TGTGCCAGCAGCCTCGCGACTAGCGGGGCCTCCTACGAGCAGTACTTC. Translated, it gives CASSLATSGASYEQYF.

The chain combines TRBV6-7 with TRBJ1-5; D not certain. TRBV6-7 is designated an ORF whose function remains uncertain. With 7 bases removed from V and 3 bases from J, the gap between germline ends came to 13 bases. The CDR3 spans 14 residues. The CDR3 spells CASILGGHNQPQHF. The CDR3 DNA is TGTGCCAGCATTTTAGGCGGTCACAATCAGCCCCAGCATTTT.

The CDR3, as DNA: TGCGCCAGCAGACTAGGGGGGCATAGCAATCAGCCCCAGCATTTT. It translates to CASRLGGHSNQPQHF. The chain recombines TRBV5-1 with TRBJ1-5, with a weak D call TRBD1 (6 bases). Germline CDR1 SGHRS, CDR2 YFSETQ. Trimming stripped 5 bases from V and 0 bases from J, with 12 bases between. The CDR3 contains 15 residues.

V gene TRBV6-8 combines with J gene TRBJ2-2, with a possible D match to TRBD1 (6 bases). V dropped 10 bases and J dropped 5 bases, with 17 bases sitting between them. The germline V gene encodes CDR1 MNHGY and CDR2 SAAAGT. The CDR3 consists of 14 residues. The CDR3 region is CAISTTGRTGELFF. The DNA for the CDR3 is TGTGCCATCAGCACAACAGGGAGAACCGGGGAGCTGTTTTTT.

This clone appeared once. The chain couples TRBV28 to TRBJ2-7, with TRBD1 matching 8 bases. This CDR3 contains 15 residues. Germline V gene data show CDR1 as MDHEN and CDR2 as SYDVKM. The junction had 9 bases not matched to a gene; V was cut back by 5 bases and J by 3 bases. Here the CDR3 DNA reads TGTGCCAGCAGTCCGTCGACAGGGGACCACTACGAGCAGTACTTC. It encodes CASSPSTGDHYEQYF.